This T cell receptor (beta chain) is drawn from a study of siplizumab effects on memory and regulatory T cells. Overall study results and limits: Of the proliferating CD4+ or CD8+ clones, roughly 75-96% lacked a naive or memory phenotype that could be assigned. Alloreactive sequences whose origin lay in unstimulated CD4+ memory cells were significantly reduced by siplizumab. Proliferating Tregs' suppressive function in siplizumab cultures went unconfirmed. Memory cells seemed less diverse than naive T cells, which also seemed major contributors to the alloresponse.

Germline V lookup: CDR1 SGHRS, CDR2 YFSETQ. The ends lost 4 bases at V and 4 bases at J; junction bases unmatched: 10. There are 15 residues in the CDR3. Clones were read by immunoSEQ multiplex PCR, and TCRdb kept only the in-frame ones, dropping some. The sample yields under 100,000 clones, approximately 86% seen once. On this clone: Its antigen is not identified.

This clonotype was obtained from a human donor in good health. The chain is built from TRBV5-1 and TRBJ1-2, with TRBD1 matching over 7 bases. Sequencing used Tregs sorted from blood. The CDR3 bases are TGCGCCAGCAGCCCCTCAACCGGGACAGCCTATGGCTACACCTTC. It encodes CASSPSTGTAYGYTF.